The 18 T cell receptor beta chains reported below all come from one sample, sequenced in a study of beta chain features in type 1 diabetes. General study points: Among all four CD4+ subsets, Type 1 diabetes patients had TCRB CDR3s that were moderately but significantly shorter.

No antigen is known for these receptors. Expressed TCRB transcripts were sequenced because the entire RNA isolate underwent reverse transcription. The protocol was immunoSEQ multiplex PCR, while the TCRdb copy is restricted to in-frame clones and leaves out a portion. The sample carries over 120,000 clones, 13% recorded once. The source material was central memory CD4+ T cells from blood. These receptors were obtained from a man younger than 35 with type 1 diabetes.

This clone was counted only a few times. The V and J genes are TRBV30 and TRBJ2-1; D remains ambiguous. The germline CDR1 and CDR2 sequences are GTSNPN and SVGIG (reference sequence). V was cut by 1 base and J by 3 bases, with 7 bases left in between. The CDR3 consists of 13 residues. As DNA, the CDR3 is TGTGCCTGGAGTGGGGCCGTCTACAATGAGCAGTTCTTC. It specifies CAWSGAVYNEQFF.

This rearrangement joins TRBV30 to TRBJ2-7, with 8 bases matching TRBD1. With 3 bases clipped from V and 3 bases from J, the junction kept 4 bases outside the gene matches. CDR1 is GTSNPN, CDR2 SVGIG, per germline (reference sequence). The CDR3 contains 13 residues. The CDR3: CAWSRDRNYEQYF. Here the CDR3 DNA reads TGTGCCTGGAGCCGGGACAGGAACTACGAGCAGTACTTC.

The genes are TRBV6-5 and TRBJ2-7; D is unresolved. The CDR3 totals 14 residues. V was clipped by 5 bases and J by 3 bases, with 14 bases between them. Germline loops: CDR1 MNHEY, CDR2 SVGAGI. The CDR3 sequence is CASSGMDPDYEQYF. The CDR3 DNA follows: TGTGCCAGCAGTGGGATGGACCCGGACTACGAGCAGTACTTC.

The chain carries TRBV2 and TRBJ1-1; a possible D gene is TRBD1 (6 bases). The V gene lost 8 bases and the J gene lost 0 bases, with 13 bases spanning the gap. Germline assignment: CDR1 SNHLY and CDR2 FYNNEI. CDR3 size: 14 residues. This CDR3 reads CASGHRDVNTEAFF. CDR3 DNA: TGTGCCAGCGGACACAGGGATGTGAACACTGAAGCTTTCTTT.

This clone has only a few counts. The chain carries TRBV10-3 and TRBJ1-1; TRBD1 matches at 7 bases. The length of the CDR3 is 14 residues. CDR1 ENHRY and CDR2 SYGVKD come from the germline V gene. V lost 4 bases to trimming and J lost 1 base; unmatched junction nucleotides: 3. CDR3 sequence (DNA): TGTGCCATCAGTGTAGGGGGCCGGAACACTGAAGCTTTCTTT. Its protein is CAISVGGRNTEAFF.

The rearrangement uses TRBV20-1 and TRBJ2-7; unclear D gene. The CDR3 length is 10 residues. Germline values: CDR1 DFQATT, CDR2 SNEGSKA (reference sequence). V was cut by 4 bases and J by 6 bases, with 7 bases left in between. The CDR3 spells CSATDLEQYF. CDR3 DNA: TGCAGTGCTACCGATCTCGAGCAGTACTTC.

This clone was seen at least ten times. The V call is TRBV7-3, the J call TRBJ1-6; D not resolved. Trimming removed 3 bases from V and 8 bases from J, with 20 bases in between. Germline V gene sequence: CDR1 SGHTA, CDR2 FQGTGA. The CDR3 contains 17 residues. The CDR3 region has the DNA TGTGCCAGCAGCTTGATACCTCGGGCCCGTCGGGATTCACCCCTCCACTTT. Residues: CASSLIPRARRDSPLHF.

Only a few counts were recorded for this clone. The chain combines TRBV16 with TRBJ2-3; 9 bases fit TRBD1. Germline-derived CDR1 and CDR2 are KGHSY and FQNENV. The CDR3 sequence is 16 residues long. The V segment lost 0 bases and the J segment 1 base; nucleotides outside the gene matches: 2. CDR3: CASSQSRTGGTDTQYF. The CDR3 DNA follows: TGTGCCAGCAGCCAATCCAGGACAGGGGGCACAGATACGCAGTATTTT.

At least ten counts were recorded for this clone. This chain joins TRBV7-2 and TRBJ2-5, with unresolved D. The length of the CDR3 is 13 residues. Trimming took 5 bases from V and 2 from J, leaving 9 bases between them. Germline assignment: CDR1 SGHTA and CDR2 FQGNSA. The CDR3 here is CASSVRWQETQYF. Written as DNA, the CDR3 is TGTGCCAGCAGCGTTCGATGGCAAGAGACCCAGTACTTC.

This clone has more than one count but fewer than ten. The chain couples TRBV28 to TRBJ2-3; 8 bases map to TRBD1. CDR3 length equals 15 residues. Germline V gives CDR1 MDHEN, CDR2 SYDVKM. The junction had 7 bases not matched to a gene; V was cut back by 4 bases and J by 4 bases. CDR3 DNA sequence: TGTGCCAGCAGTTCCCCGGCAGGGGGCGCAGATACGCAGTATTTT. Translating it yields CASSSPAGGADTQYF.

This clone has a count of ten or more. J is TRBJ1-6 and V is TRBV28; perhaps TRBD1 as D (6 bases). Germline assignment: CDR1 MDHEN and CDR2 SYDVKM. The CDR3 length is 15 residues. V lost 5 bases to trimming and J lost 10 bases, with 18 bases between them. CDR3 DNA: TGTGCCAGCAGTCAAAGACAGGCTAAGGGATCACCCCTCCACTTT. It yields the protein CASSQRQAKGSPLHF.

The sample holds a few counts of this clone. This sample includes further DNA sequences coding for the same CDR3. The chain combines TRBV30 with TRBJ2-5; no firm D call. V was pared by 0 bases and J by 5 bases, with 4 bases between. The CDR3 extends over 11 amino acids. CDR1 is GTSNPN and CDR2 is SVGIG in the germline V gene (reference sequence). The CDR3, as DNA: TGTGCCTGGAGTGTGCAGGAGACCCAGTACTTC. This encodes CAWSVQETQYF.

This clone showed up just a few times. CDR3 in amino acids: CSVVVPGDGYTF. The CDR3 DNA sequence: TGCAGCGTTGTCGTTCCAGGGGATGGCTACACCTTC. The chain has TRBV29-1 and TRBJ1-2, with D perhaps matching TRBD1 (6 bases). V lost 4 bases, J lost 6 bases, and 12 bases lay in between. The CDR3 spans 12 residues. In germline, CDR1 is SQVTM, CDR2 ANQGSEA.

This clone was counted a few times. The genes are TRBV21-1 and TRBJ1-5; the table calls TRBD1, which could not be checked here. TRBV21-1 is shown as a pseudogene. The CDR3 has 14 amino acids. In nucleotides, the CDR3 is TGTGCCAGCAGCAATGAGGACAGTAACCAGCCCCAGCATTTT. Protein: CASSNEDSNQPQHF.

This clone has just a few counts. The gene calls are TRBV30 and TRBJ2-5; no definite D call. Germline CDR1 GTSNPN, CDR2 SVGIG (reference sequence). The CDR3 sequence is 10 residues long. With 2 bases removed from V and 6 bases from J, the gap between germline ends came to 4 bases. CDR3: CAWSRKTQYF. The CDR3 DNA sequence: TGTGCCTGGAGTAGAAAGACCCAGTACTTC.

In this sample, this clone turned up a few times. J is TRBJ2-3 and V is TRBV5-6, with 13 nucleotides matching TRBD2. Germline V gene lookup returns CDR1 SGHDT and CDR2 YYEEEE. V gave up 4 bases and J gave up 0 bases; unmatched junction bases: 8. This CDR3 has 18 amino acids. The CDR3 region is CASSPRLAGGTSTDTQYF. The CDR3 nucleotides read TGTGCCAGCAGCCCGCGACTAGCGGGGGGTACTAGCACAGATACGCAGTATTTT.

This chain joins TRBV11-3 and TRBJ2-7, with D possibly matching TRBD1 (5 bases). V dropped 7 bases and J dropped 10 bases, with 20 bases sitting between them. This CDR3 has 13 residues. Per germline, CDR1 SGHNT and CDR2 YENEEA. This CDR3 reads CASTETGQSFQYF. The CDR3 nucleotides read TGTGCCAGCACCGAAACAGGCCAAAGCTTCCAGTACTTC. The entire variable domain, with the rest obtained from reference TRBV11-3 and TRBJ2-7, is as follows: EAGVVQSPRYKIIEKKQPVAFWCNPISGHNTLYWYLQNLGQGPELLIRYENEEAVDDSQLPKDRFSAERLKGVDSTLKIQPAELGDSAVYLCASTETGQSFQYFGPGTRLTVT.

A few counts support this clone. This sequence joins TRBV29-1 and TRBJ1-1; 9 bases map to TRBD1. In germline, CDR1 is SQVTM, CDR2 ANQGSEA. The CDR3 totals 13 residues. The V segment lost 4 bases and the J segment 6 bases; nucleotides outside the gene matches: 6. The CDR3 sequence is CSVGVTGGPEAFF. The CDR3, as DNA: TGCAGCGTTGGAGTAACAGGGGGCCCTGAAGCTTTCTTT.